This T cell receptor (beta chain) was retrieved from a study of blood T cell repertoires in COVID-19. V was shortened by 4 bases and J by 3 bases, with 12 bases between the two germline ends. This CDR3 is built from 14 residues. Germline CDR1 and CDR2: LNHNV and YYDKDF (reference sequence). Per the original methods: Nucleated cell counts were estimated from reference gene primer amplification. Some clones are missing from TCRdb's copy, which holds only in-frame ones; the method was immunoSEQ multiplex PCR. That table furnishes V, J and clone size, whereas the DNA furnished D and trimming. Among 98,000 or so clones, 85% to 90% were seen once, and the ten largest hold 5.1%.

The gene calls are TRBV15 and TRBJ2-5; a weak D match, TRBD2 (7 bases). Input material: peripheral blood. This TCR was sampled from a human donor in a cohort sampled during active COVID-19. The CDR3 bases are TGTGCCACCAGCACCCGAGGGGGGGAAGAGACCCAGTACTTC. This sequence encodes CATSTRGGEETQYF. Variable domain in full (rest from reference TRBV15 and TRBJ2-5): DAMVIQNPRYQVTQFGKPVTLSCSQTLNHNVMYWYQQKSSQAPKLLFHYYDKDFNNEADTPDNFQSRRPNTSFCFLDIRSPGLGDTAMYLCATSTRGGEETQYFGPGTRLLVL.